The next 25 T cell receptor beta chains were all read from a single sample in a study of T cell changes during pregnancy in multiple sclerosis. Sequenced by immunoSEQ multiplex PCR; TCRdb stores in-frame clones only, minus some. The top ten hold 0.5% to 0.65% of the sample, which has under 35,000 clones, about 90% seen once. This material consisted of CD4+ T cells from peripheral blood mononuclear cells, taken in the third trimester of pregnancy. Receptors were obtained from a female donor in good health, enrolled as a control in a pregnancy study.

Concerning this clone: One junction end disagrees with the germline gene, perhaps due to a read error. In DNA form, the CDR3 reads TGTGCCAGCAGCTTAGACATCAGACAGCCCAGTTTTAACTACAATGAGCTGTTCTTC. Its translation: CASSLDIRQPSFNYNELFF. The V call is TRBV7-9, the J call TRBJ2-1, with D maybe TRBD1 (5 bases). The CDR3 is 19 amino acids. Germline values: CDR1 SEHNR, CDR2 FQNEAQ (reference sequence).

The chain combines TRBV7-2 with TRBJ1-2; 7 bases line up with TRBD1. The germline V gene has CDR1 SGHTA and CDR2 FQGNSA. The CDR3 spans 14 residues. V gave up 5 bases and J gave up 3 bases; unmatched junction bases: 6. The CDR3 DNA reads TGTGCCAGCAGCGTTTCGACAGGGTACTATGGCTACACCTTC. This sequence encodes CASSVSTGYYGYTF. Full variable domain (remainder filled in from reference TRBV7-2 and TRBJ1-2): GAGVSQSPSNKVTEKGKDVELRCDPISGHTALYWYRQSLGQGLEFLIYFQGNSAPDKSGLPSDRFSAERTGGSVSTLTIQRTQQEDSAVYLCASSVSTGYYGYTFGSGTRLTVV.

This sequence joins TRBV2 and TRBJ1-2, with D perhaps TRBD1 (5 bases). CDR3 length: 12 amino acids. Germline CDR1 SNHLY, CDR2 FYNNEI. Trimming stripped 8 bases from V and 2 bases from J, with 9 bases between. CDR3 bases: TGTGCCAGCCAGGACACAAACTATGGCTACACCTTC. Protein: CASQDTNYGYTF. The whole variable domain, remainder taken from reference TRBV2 and TRBJ1-2, is EPEVTQTPSHQVTQMGQEVILRCVPISNHLYFYWYRQILGQKVEFLVSFYNNEISEKSEIFDDQFSVERPDGSNFTLKIRSTKLEDSAMYFCASQDTNYGYTFGSGTRLTVV.

The V gene is TRBV27, the J gene TRBJ2-2, with 9 bases aligning to TRBD2. V shed 1 base and J 6 bases; nucleotides not matched to a gene: 3. Per germline, CDR1 MNHEY and CDR2 SMNVEV (reference sequence). The CDR3 has 15 residues. The CDR3 DNA is TGTGCCAGCAGTTTATTTAGCGGGGGAGCCGGGGAGCTGTTTTTT. Protein sequence: CASSLFSGGAGELFF.

The CDR3 bases are TGTGCCAGCAGCTCGGAGGCTAAGAGGGGCTACACCTTC. Protein sequence: CASSSEAKRGYTF. The V call is TRBV7-2, the J call TRBJ1-2; D gene unclear. Trimming cost V 4 bases and J 8 bases, with 14 bases left between them. This CDR3 contains 13 residues. Per germline, CDR1 SGHTA and CDR2 FQGNSA.

The rearrangement uses TRBV2 and TRBJ1-2; a possible D gene is TRBD1 (5 bases). The germline CDR1 and CDR2 sequences are SNHLY and FYNNEI. This CDR3 is 14 amino acids long. Trimming stripped 6 bases from V and 2 bases from J, with 13 bases between. The CDR3, as DNA: TGTGCCAGCAGCCCGGGGGGGAGCAACTATGGCTACACCTTC. Amino acids: CASSPGGSNYGYTF.

The chain uses TRBV2 and TRBJ2-7, with 10 bases lining up with TRBD2. J gave up 4 bases and V 9 bases, and 12 bases lay outside the gene matches. Germline loops: CDR1 SNHLY, CDR2 FYNNEI. The CDR3 is made up of 15 amino acids. CDR3 region: CARRSSGSGRYEQYF. The CDR3 coding sequence is TGTGCCAGGCGATCTAGCGGGAGCGGACGTTACGAGCAGTACTTC.

This clone is termed medium-sized. Germline and junction disagree at one end, which may indicate a read error. The gene calls are TRBV13 and TRBJ2-7; 8 bases align to TRBD1. The CDR3 contains 13 residues. Germline V lookup: CDR1 PRHDT, CDR2 FYEKMQ (reference sequence). CDR3 sequence (DNA): TGTGCCAGCAGGTTAGGACAGGGCTACGAGCAGTACTTC. It codes for CASRLGQGYEQYF. Using reference TRBV13 and TRBJ2-7 for the parts outside the CDR3, the full variable domain is AAGVIQSPRHLIKEKRETATLKCYPIPRHDTVYWYQQGPGQDPQFLISFYEKMQSDKGSIPDRFSAQQFSDYHSELNMSSLELGDSALYFCASRLGQGYEQYFGPGTRLTVT.

This clone was counted between two and nine times. The rearrangement uses TRBV12-2 and TRBJ2-6; the table's D call, TRBD2, was not checked against the DNA. TRBV12-2 is an annotated pseudogene. This CDR3 contains 17 residues. The CDR3 region has the DNA TGTGCAAGTCGCTTACTCGGGATACTAGCTGGGGCCAACGTCCTGACTTTC. As protein: CASRLLGILAGANVLTF.

The rearrangement uses TRBV4-3 and TRBJ1-1; 7 nucleotides line up with TRBD1. CDR1 is LGHNA and CDR2 is YSLEER in the germline V gene. CDR3 length: 15 residues. J lost 4 bases, V lost 3 bases, and 8 bases had no gene match. The CDR3 here is CASSQGLDRATEAFF. Written as DNA, the CDR3 is TGCGCCAGCAGCCAGGGACTCGACAGGGCCACTGAAGCTTTCTTT.

The chain employs TRBV5-6 and TRBJ2-5, with a tentative D call TRBD2 (6 bases). Trimming took off 0 bases at V and 2 bases at J, with 14 bases between the two ends. The CDR3 consists of 16 residues. Looked up from germline, CDR1 is SGHDT and CDR2 is YYEEEE. The CDR3 sequence is CASSLANFAGQETQYF. DNA for the CDR3: TGTGCCAGCAGCTTGGCCAACTTCGCGGGGCAAGAGACCCAGTACTTC.

The chain links TRBV30 to TRBJ2-1; D is undetermined. Looked up from germline, CDR1 is GTSNPN and CDR2 is SVGIG (reference sequence). Trimming left V 0 bases short and J 10 bases short, with 7 bases between. The CDR3 covers 11 residues. CDR3 loop: CAWSVLREQFF. For the CDR3, the DNA is TGTGCCTGGAGTGTACTACGGGAGCAGTTCTTC.

This clone was found once. This chain joins TRBV27 and TRBJ2-1, with D maybe TRBD2 (5 bases). The CDR3 runs 13 residues. Germline assignment: CDR1 MNHEY and CDR2 SMNVEV (reference sequence). V lost 6 bases, J lost 7 bases, and 13 bases lay in between. The CDR3 DNA sequence: TGTGCCAGCAGCTCCCCACCGGGGAATGAGCAGTTCTTC. Amino acid sequence: CASSSPPGNEQFF.

The rearrangement joins TRBV5-1 to TRBJ2-1; 15 nucleotides match TRBD2. Trimming removed 2 bases from V and 6 bases from J; junction bases left unmatched: 9. The CDR3 is 18 amino acids. The germline gives CDR1 SGHRS, CDR2 YFSETQ. CDR3 nucleotides: TGCGCCAGCAGCTTTTTGGGACTAGCGGGGGGAGGCGGCAATGAGCAGTTCTTC. The encoded protein is CASSFLGLAGGGGNEQFF.

The chain combines TRBV5-1 with TRBJ2-1; 7 bases map to TRBD1. This CDR3 has 12 residues. Germline values: CDR1 SGHRS, CDR2 YFSETQ. V was clipped by 3 bases and J by 15 bases; unmatched bases: 9. CDR3 DNA: TGCGCCAGCAGCTCGGGGACAGTGAGTCTGTTCTTC. Translation gives CASSSGTVSLFF.

This chain uses TRBV5-1 with TRBJ1-6; D gene ambiguous. The CDR3 spans 17 residues. Per germline, CDR1 SGHRS and CDR2 YFSETQ. Trimming pared 5 bases from V and 1 base from J, leaving 16 bases between. CDR3 coding DNA: TGCGCCAGCAGAGTTTTAACGGGGAGTTCCTATAATTCACCCCTCCACTTT. Translated: CASRVLTGSSYNSPLHF. Based on the CDR3 plus reference TRBV5-1 and TRBJ1-6, the full variable domain is KAGVTQTPRYLIKTRGQQVTLSCSPISGHRSVSWYQQTPGQGLQFLFEYFSETQRNKGNFPGRFSGRQFSNSRSEMNVSTLELGDSALYLCASRVLTGSSYNSPLHFGNGTRLTVT.

The chain couples TRBV29-1 to TRBJ1-1; 7 bases are shared with TRBD1. Germline lookup yields CDR1 SQVTM and CDR2 ANQGSEA. V was pared by 6 bases and J by 7 bases, with 11 bases of the junction left unmatched. The CDR3 is made up of 13 amino acids. DNA of the CDR3: TGCAGCGTCCTGGGCCCGGGACAGATTGAAGCTTTCTTT. Its protein product is CSVLGPGQIEAFF.

The rearrangement links TRBV27 to TRBJ2-7; 7 bases map to TRBD1. This CDR3 is 14 amino acids long. CDR1 and CDR2 (germline): MNHEY, SMNVEV (reference sequence). After removal of 6 bases from V and 2 bases from J, the junction contained 7 bases not matched to a gene. The CDR3 protein is CASSQNRGTYEQYF. CDR3 DNA sequence: TGTGCCAGCAGCCAAAACAGGGGTACCTACGAGCAGTACTTC.

This rearrangement joins TRBV15 to TRBJ2-1; 9 nucleotides align to TRBD2. V lost 5 bases and J lost 9; bases outside the gene matches: 11. This CDR3 spans 15 amino acids. The germline CDR1 and CDR2 sequences are LNHNV and YYDKDF (reference sequence). The CDR3 sequence: CATSSGTSFSVEQFF. The CDR3 DNA is TGTGCCACCAGCTCCGGGACTAGCTTCAGTGTTGAGCAGTTCTTC.

Of note for this clone: An end of the junction differs from the germline gene, which may be a read error. This chain connects TRBV5-1 to TRBJ2-7; TRBD2 matches at 9 bases. The length of the CDR3 is 13 residues. Germline CDR1 and CDR2: SGHRS and YFSETQ. The CDR3 DNA sequence: TGTGCCAGCAGCTTGACTAGCGGAGGGGGGGAGAACTTC. This translates into CASSLTSGGGENF.

This chain joins TRBV7-2 and TRBJ2-7, with a tentative D call TRBD1 (6 bases). Germline CDR1 and CDR2: SGHTA and FQGNSA. V lost 0 bases to trimming and J lost 2 bases, with 11 bases between them. This CDR3 has 15 residues. CDR3 sequence (DNA): TGTGCCAGCAGCTTAGCCCGGACAGCGACCTACGAGCAGTACTTC. As protein: CASSLARTATYEQYF.

The chain couples TRBV15 to TRBJ1-5; 9 bases are a match to TRBD1. Looked up from germline, CDR1 is LNHNV and CDR2 is YYDKDF (reference sequence). The CDR3 totals 16 residues. Losses at the gene ends were 3 bases for V and 0 bases for J; bases not matched to a gene: 3. DNA of the CDR3: TGTGCCACCAGCAGGACAGGGGGAAATAGCAATCAGCCCCAGCATTTT. Translated, it gives CATSRTGGNSNQPQHF.

The rearrangement links TRBV19 to TRBJ1-2; D unclear. This CDR3 region has 13 residues. CDR1 is LNHDA and CDR2 is SQIVND in the germline V gene (reference sequence). The V end lost 6 bases, the J end lost 2 bases, and 10 bases lay between the germline ends. The CDR3 region is CASRPSSNYGYTF. CDR3 in DNA: TGTGCCAGTAGGCCCAGTTCCAACTATGGCTACACCTTC.

V gene TRBV29-1 combines with J gene TRBJ2-5, with TRBD1 matching over 9 bases. The CDR3 contains 14 residues. Unmatched junction bases numbered 12, after V lost 7 bases and J lost 6 bases. The germline V gene has CDR1 SQVTM and CDR2 ANQGSEA. The CDR3 reads CSGTTGTGQQTQYF. CDR3 DNA sequence: TGCAGCGGCACAACCGGGACAGGGCAGCAGACCCAGTACTTC.

The chain links TRBV7-8 to TRBJ1-1, with TRBD1 as a possible D gene (5 bases). The V gene's germline CDR1 is SGHVS and CDR2 FQNEAQ. This CDR3 has 14 amino acids. Trimming stripped 1 base from V and 1 base from J, with 7 bases between. The CDR3 protein is CASSLGQSNTEAFF. CDR3 DNA sequence: TGTGCCAGCAGCTTAGGACAGTCGAACACTGAAGCTTTCTTT.